This entry lists 9 T cell receptor beta chains sequenced from one sample in a study of tumor-infiltrating lymphocytes in primary liver carcinoma. The source of the blood RNA was unsorted whole blood, and germline DNA was extracted as well. The template, roughly 550 ng total RNA, yielded TCR beta cDNA made with a constant-region primer. TCR beta libraries came from three nested multiplex PCR rounds using slightly modified ARM-PCR. The first two PCR rounds, nine to ten cycles each, used TRBV1-TRBV30 forward primers and a C-beta reverse primer. Each CDR3 protein gets one entry after TCRdb re-called the multiplex PCR reads with MiXCR. This repertoire shows hundreds of thousands of distinct CDR3 sequences, 65% found once; its top ten account for roughly 8.9%. Sample: peripheral blood. The receptors originated from a middle-aged man with primary liver carcinoma and hepatitis B virus infection.

This clonotype was picked up one time. At one boundary the junction diverges from the germline segment, which might be a read error. V usage is TRBV30 and J usage is TRBJ2-3, with 9 bases lining up with TRBD2. Germline loops: CDR1 GTSNPN, CDR2 SVGIG (reference sequence). This CDR3 spans 11 amino acids. The chain's CDR3 is CACSRLAALLF. Here the CDR3 DNA reads TGTGCCTGTAGTAGACTAGCGGCCCTTCTCTTT.

V usage is TRBV6-6 and J usage is TRBJ2-5, with 7 bases that match TRBD2. Germline CDR1 is MNHNY and CDR2 is SVGAGI (reference sequence). The V and J ends lost 0 bases and 4 bases, in that order; junction bases with no gene match: 11. The CDR3 totals 17 residues. CDR3 coding DNA: TGTGCCAGCAGTTACTCGACTAACGGGAGGACCCCAGAGACCCAGTACTTC. Translating it yields CASSYSTNGRTPETQYF.

Comments on this clonotype: This is likely a read error, given that the CDR3 carries no conserved phenylalanine or tryptophan at its end. The rearrangement joins TRBV12-3 or TRBV12-4 to TRBJ1-1; the D gene is possibly TRBD1 (6 bases). The CDR3 consists of 15 residues. V shed 6 bases and J shed 0 bases, with 14 bases lying between them. The DNA for the CDR3 is TGTGCCAGCAGATACAGGGTGCCCATGAACACTGAAGCTTTCTGT. Translated: CASRYRVPMNTEAFC.

Comment on this clonotype: A much larger clone sits a single nucleotide away, making a read error possible. This chain links TRBV10-3 with TRBJ2-5; 7 bases agree with TRBD1. The CDR3 loop spans 14 amino acids. Germline CDR1 and CDR2: ENHRY and SYGVKD. CDR3 sequence (DNA): TGTGTCATCAGTGCGACAGGGTTGGGAGAGACCCAGTACTTC. Translated, it gives CVISATGLGETQYF.

This clonotype was seen only a few times. This chain uses TRBV5-1 with TRBJ2-1, with 15 bases identical to TRBD2. V lost 4 bases and J lost 9; bases outside the gene matches: 8. CDR3 length equals 16 residues. From germline, CDR1 is SGHRS and CDR2 YFSETQ. The CDR3 protein is CASSQGLAGGNSEQFF. CDR3 sequence (DNA): TGCGCCAGCAGCCAAGGACTAGCGGGAGGGAATAGTGAGCAGTTCTTC.

As for this clonotype: A single base separates this from a much larger clone, so it may be a read error. The V gene is TRBV6-1, the J gene TRBJ2-7; no reliable D call. Germline assignment: CDR1 MNHNS and CDR2 SASEGT. CDR3 size: 13 residues. CDR3 in DNA: TGTACCAGCAGTGAAGAAGATCGGAACGAGCAGTACTTC. Residues: CTSSEEDRNEQYF.

This clonotype was observed once. As the CDR3 is not closed by the conserved phenylalanine or tryptophan, this likely results from a read error. Because the CDR3's place on the DNA is in doubt, the DNA is left out and the CDR3 is given as listed by TCRdb. This chain connects TRBV29-1 to TRBJ2-3; TRBD2 is taken as the D call from the table, unchecked against the DNA. Counting both end residues, the CDR3 totals 14 amino acids. CDR1 and CDR2 from the germline V gene are SQVTM and ANQGSEA. This chain's CDR3 is CSTSAEGSTDTQYS.

This clonotype was counted many times. V and J are TRBV10-3 and TRBJ2-2; the D gene is possibly TRBD2 (5 bases). The CDR3 is 14 amino acids. In germline, CDR1 is ENHRY, CDR2 SYGVKD. Trimming took off 4 bases at V and 1 base at J, with 7 bases between the two ends. The CDR3 spells CAISAGVNTGELFF. The CDR3 DNA follows: TGTGCCATCAGTGCCGGGGTGAACACCGGGGAGCTGTTTTTT.

This chain links TRBV28 with TRBJ2-7; D not resolved. This CDR3 is built from 17 residues. Trimming cost V 5 bases and J 0 bases, with 20 bases left between them. Per the germline V gene, CDR1 is MDHEN and CDR2 is SYDVKM. CDR3 in amino acids: CASSPPSLGISSYEQYF. CDR3 coding DNA: TGTGCCAGCAGTCCCCCCTCGTTGGGTATCAGCTCCTACGAGCAGTACTTC.